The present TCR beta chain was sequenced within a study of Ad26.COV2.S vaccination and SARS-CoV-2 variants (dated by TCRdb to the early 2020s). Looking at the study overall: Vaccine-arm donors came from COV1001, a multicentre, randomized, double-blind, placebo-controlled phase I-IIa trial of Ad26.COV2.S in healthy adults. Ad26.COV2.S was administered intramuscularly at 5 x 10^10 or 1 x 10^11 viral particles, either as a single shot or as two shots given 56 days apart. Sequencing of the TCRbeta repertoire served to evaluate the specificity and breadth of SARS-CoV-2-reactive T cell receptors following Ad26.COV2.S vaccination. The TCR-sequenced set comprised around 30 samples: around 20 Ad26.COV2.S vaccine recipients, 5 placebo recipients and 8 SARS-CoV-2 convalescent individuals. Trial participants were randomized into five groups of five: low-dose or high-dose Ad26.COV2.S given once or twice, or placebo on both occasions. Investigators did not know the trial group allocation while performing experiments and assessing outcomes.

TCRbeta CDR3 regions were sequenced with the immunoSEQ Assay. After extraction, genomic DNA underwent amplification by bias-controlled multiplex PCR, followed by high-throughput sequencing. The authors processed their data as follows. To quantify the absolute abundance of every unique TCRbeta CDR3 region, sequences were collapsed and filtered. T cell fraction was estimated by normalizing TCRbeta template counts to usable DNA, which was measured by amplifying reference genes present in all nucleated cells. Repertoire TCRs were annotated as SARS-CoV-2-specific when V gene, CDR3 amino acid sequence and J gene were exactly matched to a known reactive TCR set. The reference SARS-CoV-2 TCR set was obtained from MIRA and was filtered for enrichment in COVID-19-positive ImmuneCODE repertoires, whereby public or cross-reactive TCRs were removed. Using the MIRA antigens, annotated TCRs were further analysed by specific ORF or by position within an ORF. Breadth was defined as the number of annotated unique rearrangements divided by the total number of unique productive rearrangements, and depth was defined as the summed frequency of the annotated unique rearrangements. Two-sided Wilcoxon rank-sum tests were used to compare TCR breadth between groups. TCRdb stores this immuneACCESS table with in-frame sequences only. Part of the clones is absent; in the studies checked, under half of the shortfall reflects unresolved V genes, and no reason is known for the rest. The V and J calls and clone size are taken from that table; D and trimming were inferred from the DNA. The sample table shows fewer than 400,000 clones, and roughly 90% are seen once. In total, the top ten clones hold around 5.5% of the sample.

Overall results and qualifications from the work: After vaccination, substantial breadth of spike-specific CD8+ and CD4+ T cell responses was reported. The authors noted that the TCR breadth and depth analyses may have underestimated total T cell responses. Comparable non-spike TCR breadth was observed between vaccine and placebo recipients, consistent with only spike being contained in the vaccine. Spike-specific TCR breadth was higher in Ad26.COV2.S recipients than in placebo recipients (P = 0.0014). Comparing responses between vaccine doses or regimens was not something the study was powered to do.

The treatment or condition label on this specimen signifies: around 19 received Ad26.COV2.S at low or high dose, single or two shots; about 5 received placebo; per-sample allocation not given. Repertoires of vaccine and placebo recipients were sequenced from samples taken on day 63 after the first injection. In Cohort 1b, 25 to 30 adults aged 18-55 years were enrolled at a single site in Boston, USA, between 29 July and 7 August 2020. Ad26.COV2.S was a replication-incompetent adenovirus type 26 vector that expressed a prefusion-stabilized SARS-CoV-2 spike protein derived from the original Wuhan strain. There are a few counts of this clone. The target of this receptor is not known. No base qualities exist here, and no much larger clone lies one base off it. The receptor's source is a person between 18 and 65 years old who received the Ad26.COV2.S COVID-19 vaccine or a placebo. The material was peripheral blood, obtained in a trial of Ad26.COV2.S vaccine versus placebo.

CDR3 reads: CASSTRDGTYEQYF. The nucleotide sequence reads TGTGCCAGCAGCACCCGGGACGGAACCTACGAGCAGTACTTC. The V and J segments used are TRBV7-9 and TRBJ2-7; the D gene could be either TRBD1 or TRBD2, each agreeing at 5 bases. V and J lose 5 bases and 2 bases, and a span of 13 bases separates them. CDR1 is given as SEHNR and CDR2 as FQNEAQ, both from the germline V gene (reference sequence). The CDR3 runs 14 amino acids, cysteine and phenylalanine included. The read is trimmed to its CDR3 DNA, 42 bases read in frame from base 1.